This entry lists 19 T cell receptor beta chains sequenced from one sample in a study of metastatic and nonmetastatic thyroid tumors. TCRdb reassembled clones from the PCR reads with MiXCR. The sample lists about 20,000 clones, roughly 12% seen once, with less than 8% in the top ten. Thyroid surgery was performed in patients who had received no treatment beforehand. The sample consisted of blood. The receptor set was obtained from a female donor with papillary thyroid cancer or a benign thyroid nodule (not recorded which). Some clones in this sample may be carry-over from other donors' samples.

This clone was recorded once. The chain has TRBV2 and TRBJ2-3; 11 bases align to TRBD2. V gave up 4 bases and J gave up 0 bases; unmatched junction bases: 9. Germline V CDR1 and CDR2: SNHLY, FYNNEI. CDR3 size: 18 residues. CDR3 nucleotide sequence: TGTGCCAGCAGTGTGACTAGCGGGATGACCCCAAGCACAGATACGCAGTATTTT. As protein: CASSVTSGMTPSTDTQYF. The full variable domain, rest sourced from reference TRBV2 and TRBJ2-3, is EPEVTQTPSHQVTQMGQEVILRCVPISNHLYFYWYRQILGQKVEFLVSFYNNEISEKSEIFDDQFSVERPDGSNFTLKIRSTKLEDSAMYFCASSVTSGMTPSTDTQYFGPGTRLTVL.

This clone has a count of ten or more. This same CDR3 is encoded by further DNA sequences in the sample. V gene TRBV7-2 combines with J gene TRBJ1-5; D is unresolved. Trimming left V 5 bases short and J 0 bases short, with 5 bases between. The germline gives CDR1 SGHTA, CDR2 FQGNSA. There are 13 residues in the CDR3. The CDR3, as DNA: TGTGCCAGCAGCCAAAATAGCAATCAGCCCCAGCATTTT. It codes for CASSQNSNQPQHF.

Concerning this clone itself: This could be a read error, since a much larger clone is one nucleotide away. The same CDR3 also results from other DNA sequences found in this sample. CDR3: CASSLSLVGVYNEQSF. The CDR3 coding sequence is TGTGCGAGCAGTTTATCCCTAGTGGGAGTCTACAATGAGCAGTCCTTC. The chain has TRBV28 and TRBJ2-1; a possible D gene is TRBD2 (5 bases). Germline V gene sequence: CDR1 MDHEN, CDR2 SYDVKM. The CDR3 covers 16 residues.

This clone was found many times. The rearrangement uses TRBV7-2 and TRBJ1-2, with no clear D. V was trimmed by 1 base and J by 4 bases, leaving 13 bases between them. This CDR3 has 15 residues. Germline V CDR1 and CDR2: SGHTA, FQGNSA. For the CDR3, the DNA is TGTGCCAGCAGCTTAGGTGGGCCACAACCCTATGGCTACACCTTC. This encodes CASSLGGPQPYGYTF. The variable domain in full, with the rest retrieved from reference TRBV7-2 and TRBJ1-2, is GAGVSQSPSNKVTEKGKDVELRCDPISGHTALYWYRQSLGQGLEFLIYFQGNSAPDKSGLPSDRFSAERTGGSVSTLTIQRTQQEDSAVYLCASSLGGPQPYGYTFGSGTRLTVV.

The chain carries TRBV20-1 and TRBJ2-7; 9 nucleotides align to TRBD1. Germline V gene sequence: CDR1 DFQATT, CDR2 SNEGSKA (reference sequence). Germline trimming cut 3 bases from V and 2 bases from J; bases unmatched to any gene: 11. The CDR3 sequence is 16 residues long. The CDR3 reads CSARSDRGGNPYEQYF. Written as DNA, the CDR3 is TGCAGTGCTAGGTCGGACAGGGGAGGAAACCCCTACGAGCAGTACTTC.

This chain uses TRBV9 with TRBJ1-3; D unresolved. The V end was cut by 0 bases, the J end by 2 bases, with 9 bases between. Germline lookup yields CDR1 SGDLS and CDR2 YYNGEE. The length of the CDR3 is 15 residues. CDR3 nucleotide sequence: TGTGCCAGCAGCGTAGGGTTATTGACTGGAAACACCATATATTTT. This codes for CASSVGLLTGNTIYF.

The chain has TRBV6-1 and TRBJ2-1, with TRBD2 matching over 7 bases. CDR3 length: 14 residues. The germline gives CDR1 MNHNS, CDR2 SASEGT. CDR3 DNA: TGTGCTAGCGCATACAGGACTAGATTCCCTGAGCAGTTCTTC. Residues: CASAYRTRFPEQFF.

This clone was observed at least ten times. The chain has TRBV11-1 and TRBJ2-1, with 7 bases lining up with TRBD2. The germline gives CDR1 SGHAT, CDR2 FQDESV (reference sequence). The V gene end was trimmed by 5 bases and the J gene end by 6 bases; junction bases not matched to a gene: 13. The CDR3 has 16 amino acids. DNA for the CDR3: TGTGCCAGCAGCCTCCTTAGCGGGCCCTCGGGCAATGAGCAGTTCTTC. Protein product: CASSLLSGPSGNEQFF.

A remark on this clone: Distinct nucleotide sequences in the sample also encode this CDR3. The chain joins TRBV6-4 to TRBJ2-3; D not resolved. Per germline, CDR1 MRHNA and CDR2 SNTAGT. The germline V and J ends were trimmed by 0 bases and 7 bases, with 11 bases remaining between them. This CDR3 contains 14 residues. The CDR3 sequence: CASSDSQVAYTQYF. The CDR3 nucleotides read TGTGCCAGCAGTGACTCGCAGGTGGCATATACGCAGTATTTT.

This clone was seen many times. The chain is built from TRBV7-9 and TRBJ2-7, with 10 positions matching TRBD2. The CDR3 has 14 residues. Germline-derived CDR1 and CDR2 are SEHNR and FQNEAQ (reference sequence). V was pared by 5 bases and J by 4 bases, with 5 bases of the junction left unmatched. This chain's CDR3 is CASSLPSGSYEQYF. The CDR3, as DNA: TGTGCCAGCAGCCTACCTAGCGGGAGTTACGAGCAGTACTTC.

This clone was detected many times. This chain joins TRBV7-6 and TRBJ2-3; 13 positions agree with TRBD2. The V and J ends lost 5 bases and 5 bases, in that order; junction bases with no gene match: 7. The CDR3 is made up of 16 amino acids. The germline V gene has CDR1 SGHVS and CDR2 FNYEAQ. CDR3 nucleotides: TGTGCCAGCAGCCGCAGGACTAGCGGGAGTGGAGATACGCAGTATTTT. It encodes CASSRRTSGSGDTQYF.

This clone was recorded many times. The genes are TRBV4-1 and TRBJ2-7; D remains unclear. Looked up from germline, CDR1 is MGHRA and CDR2 is YSYEKL. The CDR3 runs to 14 residues. V was pared by 2 bases and J by 5 bases, with 13 bases between. The CDR3 DNA sequence: TGCGCCAGCAGCCAACCCGGGCGGAAGGACGAGCAGTACTTC. It specifies CASSQPGRKDEQYF.

The chain joins TRBV15 to TRBJ2-3; perhaps TRBD2 as D (6 bases). Trimming removed 2 bases from V and 4 bases from J, with 22 bases in between. The germline V gene has CDR1 LNHNV and CDR2 YYDKDF (reference sequence). The CDR3 contains 18 residues. In nucleotides, the CDR3 is TGTGCCACCAGCAGACCCATCGTTGGAGGGGTCGGTCCAGATACGCAGTATTTT. It encodes CATSRPIVGGVGPDTQYF.

This clone was seen repeatedly, ten times or more. This chain joins TRBV29-1 and TRBJ2-7; the match to TRBD1 covers 8 bases. Germline-derived CDR1 and CDR2 are SQVTM and ANQGSEA. The CDR3 length is 13 residues. The V gene end was trimmed by 5 bases and the J gene end by 0 bases; junction bases not matched to a gene: 3. CDR3 residues: CSVTDRASYEQYF. Here the CDR3 DNA reads TGCAGCGTTACGGACAGGGCCTCCTACGAGCAGTACTTC.

This clone was counted at least ten times. V usage is TRBV7-2 and J usage is TRBJ2-1; possibly TRBD2 for D (5 bases). Germline V gene lookup returns CDR1 SGHTA and CDR2 FQGNSA. The CDR3 runs 13 residues. Trimming took off 1 base at V and 6 bases at J, with 7 bases between the two ends. CDR3: CASSLGGSNEQFF. CDR3 DNA: TGTGCCAGCAGCTTAGGAGGGTCCAATGAGCAGTTCTTC.

A word on this clone: Since a much larger clone is just one base distant, this may be a read error. The sample holds other DNA sequences that translate to the same CDR3. This chain joins TRBV30 and TRBJ2-1; 9 bases match TRBD2. The CDR3 is made up of 15 amino acids. The junction had 9 bases not matched to a gene; V was cut back by 3 bases and J by 6 bases. Germline CDR1 and CDR2: GTSNPN and SVGIG (reference sequence). The CDR3 DNA sequence: TGTGCCTGGAGGGGACTAGCTGGAGAATCCAATGAGCAGTTCTTC. Translating gives CAWRGLAGESNEQFF.

This clone was observed a handful of times. The chain recombines TRBV6-5 with TRBJ1-2; D remains ambiguous. The length of the CDR3 is 13 residues. Germline CDR1 and CDR2: MNHEY and SVGAGI. V was cut by 2 bases and J by 1 base, with 5 bases left in between. The CDR3 bases are TGTGCCAGCAGTTACGGCTTTAACTATGGCTACACCTTC. Translation gives CASSYGFNYGYTF.

There are many counts of this clone. The rearrangement links TRBV7-3 to TRBJ2-1, with D unresolved. The CDR3 length is 12 residues. V gave up 4 bases and J gave up 7 bases, with 8 bases separating them. Germline loops: CDR1 SGHTA, CDR2 FQGTGA. CDR3 amino acids: CASSSSENEQFF. CDR3 sequence (DNA): TGTGCCAGCAGCTCGTCAGAGAATGAGCAGTTCTTC.

At least ten counts were recorded for this clone. This rearrangement joins TRBV7-2 to TRBJ2-5; D possibly corresponds to TRBD2 (6 bases). V lost 0 bases and J 8 bases, leaving 7 bases between the germline ends. Germline CDR1 reads SGHTA; CDR2 reads FQGNSA. The length of the CDR3 is 12 residues. This CDR3 is CASSLAGTTQYF. The CDR3 DNA is TGTGCCAGCAGCTTAGCGGGGACTACCCAGTACTTC.